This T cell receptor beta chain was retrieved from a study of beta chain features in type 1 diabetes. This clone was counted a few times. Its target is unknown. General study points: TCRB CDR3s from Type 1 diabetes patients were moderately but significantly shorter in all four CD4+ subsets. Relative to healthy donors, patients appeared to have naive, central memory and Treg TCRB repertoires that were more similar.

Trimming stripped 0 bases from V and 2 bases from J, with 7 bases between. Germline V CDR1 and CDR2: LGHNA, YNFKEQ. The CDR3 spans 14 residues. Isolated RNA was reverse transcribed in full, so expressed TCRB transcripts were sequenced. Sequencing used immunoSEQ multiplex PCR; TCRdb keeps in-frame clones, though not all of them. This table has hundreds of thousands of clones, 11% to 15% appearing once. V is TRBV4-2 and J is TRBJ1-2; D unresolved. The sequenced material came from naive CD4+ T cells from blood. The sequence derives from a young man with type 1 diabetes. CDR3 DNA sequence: TGTGCCAGCAGCCAAGATTGGACGAACTATGGCTACACCTTC. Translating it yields CASSQDWTNYGYTF.